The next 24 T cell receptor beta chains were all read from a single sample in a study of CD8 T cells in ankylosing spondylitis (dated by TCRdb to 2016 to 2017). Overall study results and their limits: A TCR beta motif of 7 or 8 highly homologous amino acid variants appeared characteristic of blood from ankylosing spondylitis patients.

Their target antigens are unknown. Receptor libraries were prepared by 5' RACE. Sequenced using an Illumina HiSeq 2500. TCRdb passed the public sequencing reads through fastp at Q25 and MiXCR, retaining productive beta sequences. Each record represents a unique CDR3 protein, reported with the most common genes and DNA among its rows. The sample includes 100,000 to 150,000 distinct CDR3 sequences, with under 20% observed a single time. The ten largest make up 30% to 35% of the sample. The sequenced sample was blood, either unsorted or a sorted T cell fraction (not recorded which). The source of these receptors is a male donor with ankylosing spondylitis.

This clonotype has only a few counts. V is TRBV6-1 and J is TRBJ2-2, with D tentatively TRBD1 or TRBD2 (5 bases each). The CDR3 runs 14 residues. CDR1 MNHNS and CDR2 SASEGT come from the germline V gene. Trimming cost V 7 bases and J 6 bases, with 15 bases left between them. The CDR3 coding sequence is TGTGCCAGCAACCCCTTCGGGACCGCCGGGGAGCTGTTTTTT. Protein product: CASNPFGTAGELFF.

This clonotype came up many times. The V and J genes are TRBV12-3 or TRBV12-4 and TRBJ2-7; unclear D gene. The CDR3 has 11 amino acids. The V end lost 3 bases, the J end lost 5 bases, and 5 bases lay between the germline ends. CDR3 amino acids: CASSFNHEQYF. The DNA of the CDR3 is TGTGCCAGCAGTTTCAACCACGAGCAGTACTTC.

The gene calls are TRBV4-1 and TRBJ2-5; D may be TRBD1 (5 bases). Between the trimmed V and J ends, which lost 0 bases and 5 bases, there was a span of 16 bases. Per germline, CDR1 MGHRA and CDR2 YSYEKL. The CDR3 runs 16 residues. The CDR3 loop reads CASSQEGRRVRETQYF. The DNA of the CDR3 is TGCGCCAGCAGCCAAGAAGGACGCAGGGTCCGGGAGACCCAGTACTTC.

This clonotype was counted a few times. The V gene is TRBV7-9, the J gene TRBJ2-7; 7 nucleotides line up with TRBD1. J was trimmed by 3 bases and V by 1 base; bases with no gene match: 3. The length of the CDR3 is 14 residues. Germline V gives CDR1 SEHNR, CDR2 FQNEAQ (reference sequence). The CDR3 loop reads CASSLGAGGYEQYF. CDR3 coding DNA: TGTGCCAGCAGCTTAGGGGCAGGGGGCTACGAGCAGTACTTC.

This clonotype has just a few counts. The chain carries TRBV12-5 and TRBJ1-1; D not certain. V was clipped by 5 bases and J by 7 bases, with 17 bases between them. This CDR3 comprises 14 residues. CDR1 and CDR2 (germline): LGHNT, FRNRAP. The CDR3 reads CASGNLGGFNEAFF. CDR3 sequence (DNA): TGTGCTAGTGGTAACCTTGGAGGATTTAATGAAGCTTTCTTT.

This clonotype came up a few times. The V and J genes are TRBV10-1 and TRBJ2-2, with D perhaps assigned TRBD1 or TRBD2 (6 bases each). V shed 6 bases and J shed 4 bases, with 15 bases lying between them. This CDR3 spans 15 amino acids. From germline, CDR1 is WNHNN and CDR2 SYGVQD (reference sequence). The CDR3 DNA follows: TGCGCCAGCAGCCGAAGGGGGGCAGGCACCGGGGAGCTGTTTTTT. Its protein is CASSRRGAGTGELFF.

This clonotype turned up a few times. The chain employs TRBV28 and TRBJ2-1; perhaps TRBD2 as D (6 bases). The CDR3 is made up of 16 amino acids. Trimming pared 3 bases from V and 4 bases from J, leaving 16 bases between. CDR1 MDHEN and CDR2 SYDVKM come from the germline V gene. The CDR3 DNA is TGTGCCAGCAGTTTTTGGGGAATAGCGGCGTACAATGAGCAGTTCTTC. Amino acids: CASSFWGIAAYNEQFF.

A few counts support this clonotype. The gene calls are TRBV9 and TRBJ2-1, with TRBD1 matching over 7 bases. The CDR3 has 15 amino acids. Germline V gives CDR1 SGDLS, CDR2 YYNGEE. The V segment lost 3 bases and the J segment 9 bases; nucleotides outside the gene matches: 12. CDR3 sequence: CASSATGTVTREQFF. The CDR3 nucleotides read TGTGCCAGCAGCGCAACCGGGACAGTGACCCGTGAGCAGTTCTTC.

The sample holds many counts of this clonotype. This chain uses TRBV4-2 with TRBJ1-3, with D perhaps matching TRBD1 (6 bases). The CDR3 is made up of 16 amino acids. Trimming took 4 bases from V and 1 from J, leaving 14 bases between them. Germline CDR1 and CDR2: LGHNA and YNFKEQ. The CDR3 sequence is CASSPPEQGSGNTIYF. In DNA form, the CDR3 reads TGTGCCAGCAGCCCCCCTGAACAGGGATCTGGAAACACCATATATTTT.

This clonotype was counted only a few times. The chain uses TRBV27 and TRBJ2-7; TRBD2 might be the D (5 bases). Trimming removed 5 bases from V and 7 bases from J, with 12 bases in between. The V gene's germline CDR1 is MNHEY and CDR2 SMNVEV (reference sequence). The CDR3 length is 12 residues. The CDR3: CASSSLGEEQYF. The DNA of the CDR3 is TGTGCCAGCAGTAGTTTGGGAGAGGAGCAGTACTTC.

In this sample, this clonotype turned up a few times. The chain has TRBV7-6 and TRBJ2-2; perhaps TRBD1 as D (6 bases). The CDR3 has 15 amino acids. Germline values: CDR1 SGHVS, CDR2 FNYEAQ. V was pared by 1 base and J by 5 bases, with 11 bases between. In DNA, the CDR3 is TGTGCCAGCAGCTTAGGGGGACACCTTACCGGGGAGCTGTTTTTT. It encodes CASSLGGHLTGELFF.

The CDR3 DNA is TGTGCCAGCAGTTTAGGAGCCACTCAGCCCCAGCATTTT. This gives the protein CASSLGATQPQHF. The chain combines TRBV27 with TRBJ1-5; D call uncertain. Deletions cut 2 bases from V and 6 bases from J, with 8 bases between. CDR1 MNHEY and CDR2 SMNVEV come from the germline V gene (reference sequence). CDR3 length equals 13 residues.

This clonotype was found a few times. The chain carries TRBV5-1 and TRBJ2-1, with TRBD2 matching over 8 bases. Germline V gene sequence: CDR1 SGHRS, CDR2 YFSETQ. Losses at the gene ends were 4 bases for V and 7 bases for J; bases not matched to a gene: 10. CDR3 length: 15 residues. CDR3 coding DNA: TGCGCCAGCAGCCGCCGGCGCGGGAGGTATAATGAGCAGTTCTTC. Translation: CASSRRRGRYNEQFF.

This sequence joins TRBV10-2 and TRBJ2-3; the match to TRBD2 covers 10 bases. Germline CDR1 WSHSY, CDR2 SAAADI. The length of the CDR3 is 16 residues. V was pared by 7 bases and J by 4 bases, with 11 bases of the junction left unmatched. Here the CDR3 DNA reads TGCGCCAGCACCCAGGGGCTAGCGGGAGTGGCAGATACGCAGTATTTT. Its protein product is CASTQGLAGVADTQYF.

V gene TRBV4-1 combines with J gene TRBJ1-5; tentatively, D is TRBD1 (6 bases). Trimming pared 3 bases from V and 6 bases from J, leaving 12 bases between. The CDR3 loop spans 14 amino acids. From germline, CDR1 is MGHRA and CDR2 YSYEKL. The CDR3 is CASSQWDKGQPQHF. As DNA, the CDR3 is TGCGCCAGCAGCCAGTGGGACAAGGGTCAGCCCCAGCATTTT.

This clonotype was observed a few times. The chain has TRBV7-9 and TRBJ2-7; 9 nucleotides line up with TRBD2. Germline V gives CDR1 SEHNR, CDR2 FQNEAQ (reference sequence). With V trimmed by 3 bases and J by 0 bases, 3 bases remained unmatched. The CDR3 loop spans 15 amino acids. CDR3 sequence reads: CASSFQRGASYEQYF. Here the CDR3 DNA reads TGTGCCAGCAGCTTTCAGCGGGGGGCCTCCTACGAGCAGTACTTC.

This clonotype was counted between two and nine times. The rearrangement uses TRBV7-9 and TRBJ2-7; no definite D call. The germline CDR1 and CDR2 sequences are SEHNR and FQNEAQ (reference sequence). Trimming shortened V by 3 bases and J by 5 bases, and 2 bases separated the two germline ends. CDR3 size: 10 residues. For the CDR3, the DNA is TGTGCCAGCAGCTTCAACGAGCAGTACTTC. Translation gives CASSFNEQYF.

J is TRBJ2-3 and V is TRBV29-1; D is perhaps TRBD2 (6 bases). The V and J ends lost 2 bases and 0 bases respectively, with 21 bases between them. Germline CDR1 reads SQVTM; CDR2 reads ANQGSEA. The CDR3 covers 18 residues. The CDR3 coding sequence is TGCAGCGTTGAATTCGTCGTCGTTCTGGAGGGGAGCACAGATACGCAGTATTTT. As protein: CSVEFVVVLEGSTDTQYF.

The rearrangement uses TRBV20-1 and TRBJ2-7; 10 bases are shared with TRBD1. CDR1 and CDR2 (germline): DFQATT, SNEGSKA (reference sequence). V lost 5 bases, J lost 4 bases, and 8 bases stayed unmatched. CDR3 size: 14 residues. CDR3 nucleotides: TGCAGTGCTCTAGCCGGACAGGGGGGTTACGAGCAGTACTTC. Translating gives CSALAGQGGYEQYF.

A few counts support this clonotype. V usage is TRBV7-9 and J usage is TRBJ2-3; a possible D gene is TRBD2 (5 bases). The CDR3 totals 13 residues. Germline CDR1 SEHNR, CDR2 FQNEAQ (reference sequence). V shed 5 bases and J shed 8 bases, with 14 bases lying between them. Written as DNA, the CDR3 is TGTGCCAGCAGCCCCATTCTAGCAGTTACGCAGTATTTT. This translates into CASSPILAVTQYF.

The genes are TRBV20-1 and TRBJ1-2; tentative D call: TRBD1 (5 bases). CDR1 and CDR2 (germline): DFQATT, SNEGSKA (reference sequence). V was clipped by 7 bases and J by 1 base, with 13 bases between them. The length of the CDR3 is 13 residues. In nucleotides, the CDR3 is TGCAGTGTAAGGGACGGTCATAACTATGGCTACACCTTC. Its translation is CSVRDGHNYGYTF.

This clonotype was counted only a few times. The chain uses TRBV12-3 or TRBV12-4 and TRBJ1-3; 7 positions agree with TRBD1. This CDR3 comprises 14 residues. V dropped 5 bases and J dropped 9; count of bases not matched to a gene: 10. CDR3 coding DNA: TGTGCCAGCAGTCAGGGGGTCCGGGACGGCACCATATATTTT. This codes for CASSQGVRDGTIYF.

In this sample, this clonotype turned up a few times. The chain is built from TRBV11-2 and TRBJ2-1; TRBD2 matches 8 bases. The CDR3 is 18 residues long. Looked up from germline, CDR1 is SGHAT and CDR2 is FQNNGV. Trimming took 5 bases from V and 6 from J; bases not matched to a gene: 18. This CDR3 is CASSPRAGVAGGTNEQFF. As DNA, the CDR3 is TGTGCCAGCAGCCCCCGAGCCGGGGTGGCGGGAGGTACCAATGAGCAGTTCTTC.

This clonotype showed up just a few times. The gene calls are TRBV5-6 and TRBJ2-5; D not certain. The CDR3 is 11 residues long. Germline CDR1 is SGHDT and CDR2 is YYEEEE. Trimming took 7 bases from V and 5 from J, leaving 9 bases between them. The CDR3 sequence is CASGTFETQYF. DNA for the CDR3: TGTGCCAGCGGAACGTTTGAGACCCAGTACTTC.